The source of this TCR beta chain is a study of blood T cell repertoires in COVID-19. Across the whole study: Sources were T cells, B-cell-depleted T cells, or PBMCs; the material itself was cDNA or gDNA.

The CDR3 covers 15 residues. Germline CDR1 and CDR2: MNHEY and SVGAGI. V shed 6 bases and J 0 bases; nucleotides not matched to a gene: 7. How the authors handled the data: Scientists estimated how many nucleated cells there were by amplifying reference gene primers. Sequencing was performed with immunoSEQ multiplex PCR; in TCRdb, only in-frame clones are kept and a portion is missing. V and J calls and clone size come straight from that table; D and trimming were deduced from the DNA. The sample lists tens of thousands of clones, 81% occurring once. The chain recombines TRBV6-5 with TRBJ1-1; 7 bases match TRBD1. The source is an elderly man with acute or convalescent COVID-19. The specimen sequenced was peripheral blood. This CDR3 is CASRKGQALNTEAFF. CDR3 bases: TGTGCCAGCAGAAAAGGACAGGCCCTGAACACTGAAGCTTTCTTT.